The 10 T cell receptor beta chains in this list originate from one sample, sequenced in a study of T cells after somatic rescue of genetic block. Data came from immunoSEQ multiplex PCR; TCRdb stores just in-frame clones and leaves some out. Among 110,000 or so clones, around nine tenths were seen once, and the ten largest hold 1.4%. The sample consisted of peripheral blood mononuclear cells (PBMCs). These TCRs come from a woman between 18 and 29 years old.

The chain has TRBV15 and TRBJ2-5; 8 bases are shared with TRBD2. Germline V CDR1 and CDR2: LNHNV, YYDKDF (reference sequence). The CDR3 contains 17 residues. The J segment lost 5 bases and the V segment lost 0 bases, leaving 11 bases of the junction unmatched. The CDR3 spells CATSREAERGRLETQYF. CDR3 nucleotide sequence: TGTGCCACCAGCAGAGAGGCGGAGCGGGGGAGGCTGGAGACCCAGTACTTC.

The rearrangement links TRBV30 to TRBJ2-3; D is undetermined. The germline V and J ends were trimmed by 2 bases and 2 bases, with 5 bases remaining between them. This CDR3 contains 12 residues. CDR1 is GTSNPN, CDR2 SVGIG, per germline (reference sequence). This CDR3 reads CAWSTDTDTQYF. DNA for the CDR3: TGTGCCTGGAGTACAGACACAGATACGCAGTATTTT.

The chain uses TRBV19 and TRBJ2-7; D assignment may be TRBD1 or TRBD2 (6 bases each). The CDR3 is 16 amino acids. Trimming left V 4 bases short and J 2 bases short, with 18 bases between. Germline V CDR1 and CDR2: LNHDA, SQIVND (reference sequence). DNA for the CDR3: TGTGCCAGTAGTACCCCAAGGTCGGGGGCCCCCTACGAGCAGTACTTC. It translates to CASSTPRSGAPYEQYF.

The chain combines TRBV10-3 with TRBJ2-7; perhaps D is TRBD1 or TRBD2 (5 bases each). The V gene lost 4 bases and the J gene lost 4 bases, with 17 bases spanning the gap. The CDR3 sequence is 15 residues long. CDR1 and CDR2 (germline): ENHRY, SYGVKD. The CDR3 sequence: CAISVSGRGPYEQYF. The CDR3 DNA is TGTGCCATCAGTGTCTCAGGTCGGGGACCTTACGAGCAGTACTTC.

The J gene is TRBJ1-5, the V gene TRBV28; TRBD1 aligns across 8 bases. V lost 7 bases, J lost 6 bases, and 14 bases stayed unmatched. The germline V gene has CDR1 MDHEN and CDR2 SYDVKM. The CDR3 is 16 amino acids. For the CDR3, the DNA is TGTGCCAGCACCCTTCCCCCGAGACAGGGGCCTCAGCCCCAGCATTTT. Translated: CASTLPPRQGPQPQHF.

The chain uses TRBV11-2 and TRBJ1-1, with 12 bases identical to TRBD1. The trim removed 5 bases at V and 10 bases at J, leaving 8 bases unmatched. Per germline, CDR1 SGHAT and CDR2 FQNNGV. The CDR3 loop spans 14 amino acids. In DNA, the CDR3 is TGTGCCAGCAGCCGGGACAGGGGGCGGTTGGTAGCTTTCTTT. Translation gives CASSRDRGRLVAFF. Based on the CDR3 plus reference TRBV11-2 and TRBJ1-1, the full variable domain is EAGVAQSPRYKIIEKRQSVAFWCNPISGHATLYWYQQILGQGPKLLIQFQNNGVVDDSQLPKDRFSAERLKGVDSTLKIQPAKLEDSAVYLCASSRDRGRLVAFFGQGTRLTVV.

There are a few counts of this clone. The chain joins TRBV19 to TRBJ1-5; D unresolved. Germline lookup yields CDR1 LNHDA and CDR2 SQIVND (reference sequence). CDR3 length equals 15 residues. Trimming shortened V by 5 bases and J by 2 bases, and 13 bases separated the two germline ends. The CDR3 sequence: CASSRTGFGNQPQHF. CDR3 nucleotides: TGTGCCAGTAGTCGAACCGGGTTTGGCAATCAGCCCCAGCATTTT.

The chain has TRBV5-1 and TRBJ2-1, with TRBD2 as a possible D gene (5 bases). V was cut by 0 bases and J by 0 bases, with 10 bases left in between. The CDR3 is 16 amino acids. The germline V gene has CDR1 SGHRS and CDR2 YFSETQ. The CDR3 reads CASSLAEGGSYNEQFF. The CDR3 coding sequence is TGCGCCAGCAGCTTGGCAGAGGGCGGCTCCTACAATGAGCAGTTCTTC.

The chain's CDR3 is CASSQVGQGARGYTF. Written as DNA, the CDR3 is TGCGCCAGCAGCCAAGTAGGACAGGGGGCGCGTGGCTACACCTTC. The rearrangement uses TRBV4-3 and TRBJ1-2; 11 nucleotides line up with TRBD1. Trimming at V came to 1 base and at J to 7 bases, leaving 5 bases not matched to a gene. From germline, CDR1 is LGHNA and CDR2 YSLEER. The CDR3 totals 15 residues.

This clone was seen a handful of times. This sequence joins TRBV2 and TRBJ2-7; D uncertain. Germline CDR1 reads SNHLY; CDR2 reads FYNNEI. Trimming removed 5 bases from V and 5 bases from J, with 10 bases in between. The CDR3 is 12 residues long. CDR3 nucleotides: TGTGCCAGCAGTCGGACGACGGACGAGCAGTACTTC. Translating gives CASSRTTDEQYF. Variable domain in full (rest from reference TRBV2 and TRBJ2-7): EPEVTQTPSHQVTQMGQEVILRCVPISNHLYFYWYRQILGQKVEFLVSFYNNEISEKSEIFDDQFSVERPDGSNFTLKIRSTKLEDSAMYFCASSRTTDEQYFGPGTRLTVT.